The 17 T cell receptor beta chains below come from one sample, sequenced in a study of T cell changes during pregnancy in multiple sclerosis. Method: immunoSEQ multiplex PCR; TCRdb's copy keeps in-frame clones and lacks some. The table includes under 45,000 clones, about 88% detected once. The specimen comprised CD8+ T cells from peripheral blood mononuclear cells, sampled in the first trimester of pregnancy. Receptors were obtained from a female donor with multiple sclerosis, enrolled in a pregnancy study.

This clone was seen a single time. The J gene is TRBJ1-1, the V gene TRBV19; maybe TRBD1 (6 bases). The CDR3 consists of 17 residues. The germline V gene has CDR1 LNHDA and CDR2 SQIVND (reference sequence). Trimming left V 0 bases short and J 0 bases short, with 14 bases between. CDR3 region: CASSIDPWTAMNTEAFF. Here the CDR3 DNA reads TGTGCCAGTAGTATAGATCCTTGGACAGCTATGAACACTGAAGCTTTCTTT.

This clone was observed a few times. The chain uses TRBV11-2 and TRBJ1-1; the match to TRBD1 covers 8 bases. From germline, CDR1 is SGHAT and CDR2 FQNNGV. The CDR3 is made up of 14 amino acids. V shed 3 bases, J shed 7 bases, and the junction held 7 bases outside the gene matches. Written as DNA, the CDR3 is TGTGCCAGCAGCTTTCAGGGGGCCTTCGTTGAAGCTTTCTTT. Protein sequence: CASSFQGAFVEAFF.

The chain couples TRBV5-6 to TRBJ2-3; TRBD1 matches 7 bases. Per germline, CDR1 SGHDT and CDR2 YYEEEE. The length of the CDR3 is 14 residues. Trimming at V came to 4 bases and at J to 1 base, leaving 3 bases not matched to a gene. The CDR3 is CASSTGQGTDTQYF. The DNA of the CDR3 is TGTGCCAGCAGCACCGGACAGGGCACAGATACGCAGTATTTT.

This clone was recorded once. The J gene is TRBJ1-1, the V gene TRBV7-9, with 7 nucleotides matching TRBD1. The CDR3 is made up of 14 amino acids. The germline V gene encodes CDR1 SEHNR and CDR2 FQNEAQ (reference sequence). Unmatched junction bases numbered 3, after V lost 4 bases and J lost 1 base. This CDR3 reads CASSSDRRNTEAFF. Here the CDR3 DNA reads TGTGCCAGCAGCTCGGACAGGCGGAACACTGAAGCTTTCTTT. Drawing the rest from reference TRBV7-9 and TRBJ1-1, the complete variable domain is DTGVSQNPRHKITKRGQNVTFRCDPISEHNRLYWYRQTLGQGPEFLTYFQNEAQLEKSRLLSDRFSAERPKGSFSTLEIQRTEQGDSAMYLCASSSDRRNTEAFFGQGTRLTVV.

The chain uses TRBV7-6 and TRBJ1-1; a possible D gene is TRBD1 (6 bases). Deletions cut 2 bases from V and 4 bases from J, with 11 bases between. CDR1 SGHVS and CDR2 FNYEAQ come from the germline V gene. This CDR3 spans 14 amino acids. The CDR3 loop is CASSLLVRGTEAFF. The CDR3, as DNA: TGTGCCAGCAGCTTACTGGTCAGGGGCACTGAAGCTTTCTTT.

The CDR3 coding sequence is TGTGCCAGCAGCCAAGATCGGCAGGGGGCGAGCTATGGCTACACCTTC. Translated: CASSQDRQGASYGYTF. The rearrangement links TRBV4-2 to TRBJ1-2; 8 bases are a match to TRBD1. Germline CDR1 LGHNA, CDR2 YNFKEQ. This CDR3 spans 16 amino acids. With V trimmed by 0 bases and J by 4 bases, 7 bases remained unmatched.

The rearrangement links TRBV9 to TRBJ1-2; 8 nucleotides agree with TRBD1. The germline V gene encodes CDR1 SGDLS and CDR2 YYNGEE. The V gene end was trimmed by 4 bases and the J gene end by 3 bases; junction bases not matched to a gene: 8. CDR3 length equals 15 residues. CDR3 protein: CASSTWTGPYYGYTF. CDR3 nucleotide sequence: TGTGCCAGCAGCACCTGGACAGGGCCATACTATGGCTACACCTTC.

V is TRBV15 and J is TRBJ2-3; TRBD1 matches at 8 bases. V was clipped by 1 base and J by 5 bases; unmatched bases: 17. Germline V gives CDR1 LNHNV, CDR2 YYDKDF (reference sequence). CDR3 length equals 19 residues. CDR3 nucleotides: TGTGCCACCAGCAGAGCGAGGGGGACAGGAGGCGATTCGGAAGATACGCAGTATTTT. Encoded protein: CATSRARGTGGDSEDTQYF.

This clone appeared once. The gene calls are TRBV5-3 and TRBJ1-6; no definite D call. TRBV5-3 is an ORF for which the function is uncertain. Trimming shortened V by 3 bases and J by 3 bases, and 7 bases separated the two germline ends. The CDR3 length is 14 residues. The CDR3 sequence is CARSYSSYNSPLHF. The CDR3 DNA sequence: TGTGCCAGAAGCTATAGCAGCTATAATTCACCCCTCCACTTT.

In its sample, this clone was seen a few times. The rearrangement links TRBV6-5 to TRBJ1-3; no clear D gene. CDR3 length equals 15 residues. The germline V gene encodes CDR1 MNHEY and CDR2 SVGAGI. The V and J ends lost 2 bases and 1 base respectively, with 9 bases between them. Here the CDR3 reads CASSYVSGSGNTIYF. The CDR3 nucleotides are TGTGCCAGCAGTTACGTCTCCGGGTCTGGAAACACCATATATTTT.

The chain is built from TRBV9 and TRBJ1-2; D is uncertain. Germline CDR1 SGDLS, CDR2 YYNGEE. V lost 3 bases, J lost 3 bases, and 6 bases lay in between. The CDR3 contains 12 residues. The CDR3 protein is CASSALYYGYTF. The DNA of the CDR3 is TGTGCCAGCAGCGCCCTATACTATGGCTACACCTTC.

This chain joins TRBV5-8 and TRBJ1-2, with 7 bases identical to TRBD1. The CDR3 has 13 amino acids. Germline V gene sequence: CDR1 SGHTS, CDR2 YDEGEE. Trimming took 4 bases from V and 2 from J; bases not matched to a gene: 2. The CDR3 region is CASSQDRNYGYTF. DNA for the CDR3: TGTGCCAGCAGCCAGGACAGGAACTATGGCTACACCTTC.

The V gene is TRBV21-1, the J gene TRBJ1-2. TRBV21-1 is tagged as a pseudogene. This CDR3 comprises 15 residues. CDR3 loop: CASSKELAEFYGYTF. The CDR3 DNA follows: TGTGCCAGCAGCAAAGAGCTCGCCGAATTCTATGGCTACACCTTC.

The rearrangement joins TRBV30 to TRBJ1-1; tentative D call: TRBD1 (5 bases). CDR1 is GTSNPN and CDR2 is SVGIG in the germline V gene (reference sequence). CDR3 length: 14 residues. Trimming removed 3 bases at V and 1 base at J, with 12 bases between. CDR3 residues: CAWSIGAANTEAFF. In DNA form, the CDR3 reads TGTGCCTGGAGCATAGGGGCGGCGAACACTGAAGCTTTCTTT.

The rearrangement joins TRBV11-2 to TRBJ1-1, with a possible D match to TRBD1 (5 bases). Germline V CDR1 and CDR2: SGHAT, FQNNGV. With 5 bases removed from V and 0 bases from J, the gap between germline ends came to 19 bases. The CDR3 contains 17 residues. CDR3 sequence reads: CASSPTNRYLMNTEAFF. For the CDR3, the DNA is TGTGCCAGCAGCCCAACGAACAGGTATTTGATGAACACTGAAGCTTTCTTT.

The rearrangement links TRBV14 to TRBJ1-1; 7 bases agree with TRBD1. J was trimmed by 4 bases and V by 1 base; bases with no gene match: 9. CDR1 is SGHDN and CDR2 is FVKESK in the germline V gene. The CDR3 length is 16 residues. The CDR3 spells CASSQGSGGWTTEAFF. CDR3 bases: TGTGCCAGCAGCCAAGGTTCAGGGGGTTGGACCACTGAAGCTTTCTTT. The complete variable domain, with remaining parts taken from reference TRBV14 and TRBJ1-1, reads EAGVTQFPSHSVIEKGQTVTLRCDPISGHDNLYWYRRVMGKEIKFLLHFVKESKQDESGMPNNRFLAERTGGTYSTLKVQPAELEDSGVYFCASSQGSGGWTTEAFFGQGTRLTVV.

J is TRBJ1-6 and V is TRBV29-1; no clear D. The CDR3 contains 13 residues. Germline V gene sequence: CDR1 SQVTM, CDR2 ANQGSEA. The CDR3 sequence: CSSQESRDSPLHF. The CDR3 nucleotides are TGCAGTTCCCAAGAGAGTCGGGATTCACCCCTCCACTTT.